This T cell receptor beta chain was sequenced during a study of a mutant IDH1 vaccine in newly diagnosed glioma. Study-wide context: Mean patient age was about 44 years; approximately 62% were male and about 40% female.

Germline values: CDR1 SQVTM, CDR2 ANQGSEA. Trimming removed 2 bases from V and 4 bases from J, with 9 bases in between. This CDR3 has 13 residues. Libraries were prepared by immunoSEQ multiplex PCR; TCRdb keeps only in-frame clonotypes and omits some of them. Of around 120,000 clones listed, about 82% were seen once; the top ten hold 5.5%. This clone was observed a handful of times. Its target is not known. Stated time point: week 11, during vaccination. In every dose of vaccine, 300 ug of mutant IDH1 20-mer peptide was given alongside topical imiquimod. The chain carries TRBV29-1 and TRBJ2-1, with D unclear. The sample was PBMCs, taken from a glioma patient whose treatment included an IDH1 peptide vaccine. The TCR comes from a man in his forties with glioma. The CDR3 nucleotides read TGCAGCGTTGAATTCGGTTATTACAATGAGCAGTTCTTC. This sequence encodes CSVEFGYYNEQFF.